The T cell receptor beta chain under discussion was sequenced for a study of blood T cell repertoires in COVID-19 (dated by TCRdb to 2020 to 2021). About the study as a whole: Collaborator samples came from the United States, Italy and Spain and covered acute and convalescent phases of COVID-19. The prospective study material was composed of cDNA or gDNA derived from T cells, B-cell-depleted T cells, or PBMCs. The dataset comprised deeply sampled blood TCRbeta repertoires from subjects exposed to, actively infected with, or recovered from COVID-19. The repertoires were released in a freely available public database intended as a resource for research on the immune response to SARS-CoV-2. Samples were obtained from the ongoing ImmuneRACE study (first 160 participants) and from approximately 1,200 subjects provided by 6 global collaborators. A de-identified subject ID, COVID-19 status, age in years and sex were almost always included in the sample metadata. Where HLA class I and class II types were available, the types were taken from metadata supplied by the sample provider, not from assay-based typing. Beyond this particular receptor, the publication reports: How much clinical and demographic metadata was included differed by source and by participant, and the metadata was provided uncurated.

The immunoSEQ Assay, a bias-controlled multiplex PCR, was used to amplify TCRbeta CDR3 regions from genomic DNA. The authors processed their data as follows. The number of nucleated cells in each sample was estimated by amplification of reference gene primers within the assay. To quantify the absolute abundance of each unique TCRbeta CDR3 rearrangement, sequence reads were collapsed and filtered. Productive Simpson clonality was computed per sample as the square root of Simpson's diversity index over productive rearrangements. TCRdb re-hosts the immuneACCESS table, in-frame sequences only. Its copies lack some clones; in the studies checked, an unresolved V gene accounts for under half of them, and the cause for the rest is not known. V and J calls plus clone size are reproduced from that table; the DNA served to infer D and trimming. The sample has 240,000 or so clones on record, approximately 88% of them singletons. 0.65% to 0.9% of the sample rests with the top ten.

Whole blood was collected in K2EDTA tubes by collaborating institutions according to the institutions' own protocols. Collaborator samples were shipped for TCRbeta analysis as frozen whole blood, isolated PBMCs, or DNA extracted from either sample type. About this clone itself: The clone's antigen remains unknown. Base qualities are not at hand, and no much larger clone is one base apart.

The source of this sequence is a woman between 25 and 40 years old with acute or convalescent COVID-19. The sample comprised peripheral blood.

The DNA is TGCAGCGTTGGACACCTGAACACCGGGGAGCTGTTTTTT. The resulting protein is CSVGHLNTGELFF. In this chain, TRBV29-1 is recombined with TRBJ2-2, with the identity of the D gene unclear. The germline ends are 7 bases apart after V is trimmed by 4 bases and J by 1 base. CDR1 and CDR2 were assigned from the germline V gene as SQVTM and ANQGSEA. The CDR3 spans 13 residues, from the cysteine through the phenylalanine. Only the CDR3 part of the read is kept: 39 bases, read in frame from the first base.